This T cell receptor beta chain was sequenced for a study of blood T cell repertoires in COVID-19. For the study at large: Whether acute or convalescent, the COVID-19 samples came from the United States, Italy and Spain.

Measured with immunoSEQ multiplex PCR; TCRdb has only the in-frame clones, and not every one. This sample has 300,000 to 400,000 clones, with approximately 86% found just once. This receptor was obtained from a woman aged 60-75 years with COVID-19, enrolled during active disease. The sequenced material came from peripheral blood.

This chain's CDR3 is CASSSGSGGRDYGYTF. The CDR3 bases are TGTGCCAGCAGCTCCGGATCGGGGGGGCGCGACTATGGCTACACCTTC. This rearrangement joins TRBV7-9 to TRBJ1-2; perhaps TRBD1 as D (6 bases). The CDR3 totals 16 residues. V was trimmed by 4 bases and J by 3 bases, leaving 18 bases between them. Germline V gives CDR1 SEHNR, CDR2 FQNEAQ (reference sequence).